The clone carrying this T cell receptor (beta chain) was seen only a few times. This specimen belongs to a study of CD8+ T cells in alopecia areata. Sequencing used cDNA as its template, made by extracting RNA and reverse transcribing it. Data came from immunoSEQ multiplex PCR; TCRdb stores just in-frame clones and leaves some out. The repertoire holds 90,000 to 100,000 clones, with approximately 42% as singletons. The V end was cut by 3 bases, the J end by 11 bases, with 11 bases between. Germline V gene lookup returns CDR1 GTSNPN and CDR2 SVGIG (reference sequence). The CDR3 totals 11 residues. Sequencing used CD4+ T cells sorted from blood. The TCR comes from a human donor with alopecia areata. The chain links TRBV30 to TRBJ2-1, with TRBD2 as a possible D gene (5 bases). CDR3 DNA sequence: TGTGCCTGGAGGGGCGGGTTGAAGCAGTTCTTC. Residues: CAWRGGLKQFF. Based on the CDR3 plus reference TRBV30 and TRBJ2-1, the full variable domain is SQTIHQWPATLVQPVGSPLSLECTVEGTSNPNLYWYRQAAGRGLQLLFYSVGIGQISSEVPQNLSASRPQDRQFILSSKKLLLSDSGFYLCAWRGGLKQFFGPGTRLTVL.